This T cell receptor beta chain stems from a study of cytomegalovirus exposure and HLA in healthy donors (TCRdb year 2017). As for the study more broadly: In an earlier analysis of some 550 of the donors, approximately 300 Gb of sequence data and just under 120 million unique TCR beta sequences from 180 million or so T cells were reported. An early release that covered fewer than 750 HLA-typed donors contained about 300 gigabases of sequencing data and tens of millions of unique TCR sequences. Of the roughly 390 genotyped donors, 70% to 90% were placed in the genetic ancestry cluster associated with self-reported Caucasian donors. The study aimed to test whether signatures of past pathogen exposure could be identified by cataloging public T cell receptors. The T cell repertoires of some 670 subjects were profiled by immunosequencing and related to cytomegalovirus serostatus. In addition to the first cohort of several hundred subjects, a separate validation cohort of over 90 different subjects was used. High-throughput TCR immunosequencing, statistical association of individual TCRs with disease status, and machine learning were combined to predict cytomegalovirus infection status. A later analysis re-analyzed previously published TCR beta repertoires from 666 donors and added high-resolution HLA genotyping to study TCR occurrence patterns. In the later analysis, no new phenotypic data were used to find candidate immune exposures; instead, reliance was placed on TCR beta sequences and their occurrence across donors. An earlier analysis of roughly 600 of the donors used high-throughput TCR beta sequencing to judge whether each TCR beta V gene segment behaved as functional or pseudogenic. Donor age, sex, ethnicity and CMV serostatus were compiled alongside the repertoire data. A later genetic analysis took genome-wide SNP genotypes for about 55% of the 666 donors and used that subset as a discovery cohort. All discovery cohort repertoires had been generated using a single sequencing platform. HLA typing included class I and class II loci at four-digit resolution. The number of typed donors differed by locus: roughly 620-640 for A, B, C, DRB1 and DQB1; 500 to 550 for DQA1; approximately 610 for DPA1; and some 470 for DPB1. Because of strong linkage in the cohort, a handful of DR-DQ haplotypes were treated as single units for association and clustering. Among around 400 genotyped donors of the cohort, an average of about 240,000 unique TCR beta nucleotide sequences were sequenced per donor, about a sixth of them non-productive. Study-level results and caveats: Because some donors lacked HLA typing at each locus, the association tests relied only on the typed subset. CMV serostatus was the only immune exposure information available for the cohort. Specific HLA alleles were associated with over 15,000 TCR beta sequences at a false discovery rate of 0.05 in a later analysis. In vitro tests confirmed that a few of the cytomegalovirus-associated TCR beta chains recognize cytomegalovirus antigens. Cytomegalovirus status was reported to be diagnosed by the classifier with high specificity and sensitivity in both the original and validation cohorts. Strong co-occurrence of HLA alleles, especially DR and DQ, made assigning TCR associations to individual alleles difficult. The authors suggested that the approach could potentially be generalized to other disease states and immunological phenotypes. The study gave a list of about 170 TCR beta chains associated with cytomegalovirus. Several of the top co-occurrence clusters appeared to be linked to parvovirus B19, influenza, CMV and Epstein-Barr virus, according to a later analysis. A further reported finding was that TCR beta sequences accurately predicted the HLA-A and HLA-B alleles for most subjects in the first cohort. Most TCR sequences were observed very rarely across donors, whereas some public TCRs were present in many individuals. A later analysis found that TCR association rates varied across HLA loci, with DRB1 alleles showing the most associated TCRs and HLA-C alleles the fewest. Most CMV-associated TCR beta chains appeared to be HLA-restricted in a later analysis, and the HLA associations seemed to be driven largely by CMV exposure. In an earlier analysis of a few hundred of the donors, most TCR beta V segments were observed in productive rearrangements about 87% or about 30% of the time, broadly matching IMGT annotations. An association between a missense DCLRE1C variant and V-gene and J-gene trimming of TCR beta chains was found in a later genetic analysis and replicated in an independent cohort. A group of highly shared sequence variants was considered likely to be a technical artifact of the sequencing pipeline. A later genetic analysis reported fewer N-insertions in productive TCRs among donors in an Asian-associated ancestry cluster than the approximately 670-donor mean. Roughly uniform sequencing depth across donors was assumed in presence/absence analyses, although this assumption may not hold. In this cohort, only TCR beta chains were sequenced, and detectable features were limited by the absence of alpha or paired-chain data. The earlier analysis of approximately 590 of the donors excluded 15 to 20 rarely observed V segments, including chromosome 9 orphons, because counts were too low. Linkage disequilibrium might explain the correlated functional status among segregating V segments, but an unknown experimental factor could not be ruled out. Compared with equally common non-associated chains, HLA-associated TCR beta chains in a later analysis were more clonally expanded and had lower generation probabilities. Some IMGT-functional V segments, including TRBV6-2 and TRBV6-3, could not be told apart with the 87-base-pair reads, so those segments were excluded.

Library generation was performed with the immunoSEQ multiplex PCR assay. For the multiplex PCR, a mixture combining 60 forward primers for TCR Vbeta segments and 13 reverse primers for TCR Jbeta segments was used. Amplification of the CDR3 region of rearranged TCR beta genes was performed with a multiplex PCR assay on genomic DNA. The Illumina HiSeq System was used to sequence the amplified TCR beta libraries as 87-base-pair reads. In the original analysis: In a later analysis, around 80 million unique TCR beta chains were counted across the roughly 610 repertoires, and roughly 11 million of these chains were shared by at least two donors. A nearest-neighbor algorithm error-corrected the raw reads and collapsed the reads into unique sequences, merging closely related sequences to remove PCR and sequencing errors. To assign V, D and J gene segments, CDR3 sequences were aligned to IMGT reference sequences. For a sequence to be retained, a match of at least six nucleotides was required to both a V gene segment and a J gene segment. A rearrangement counted as productive if the CDR3 had no stop codons and remained in frame with V and J, and every other rearrangement counted as non-productive. CDR3 was defined according to IMGT convention as the region running from the second conserved V-encoded cysteine to the conserved J-encoded phenylalanine. Sequences without an unambiguous match to a single V gene segment were excluded from the earlier analysis of about 630 of the donors. An earlier analysis of 587 of the donors classified V segments as functional when productive rearrangements were above 56.7% and as segregating when the standard deviation between donors was above 5%. To diagnose cytomegalovirus status from the catalog of TCR beta chain sequences, a statistical classification framework was built. A later analysis assigned V and J genes by comparing TCR nucleotide sequences with IMGT/GENE-DB human TR gene sequences. In a later analysis, CDR3 sequences and most-parsimonious VDJ recombination scenarios were assigned using the TCRdist pipeline. In a later analysis, each TCR beta chain was defined by its CDR3 amino acid sequence together with its V-gene family, and reads lacking a unique V-gene family were excluded. As a way to deal with suspected cross-contamination and a sequencing artifact, a later analysis dropped approximately 570 nucleotide sequences that were highly shared and had low generation probability. In a later analysis, a clonal expansion index was calculated for each public chain from normalized within-repertoire ranks of inferred template counts. In a later analysis, generation probabilities were computed with a VDJ recombination model fitted to out-of-frame rearrangements, and the resulting probabilities were checked against IGoR. In a later analysis, TCR-TCR, TCR-HLA and TCR-CMV co-occurrence was scored with hypergeometric tests, and a repertoire-size bias correction was applied to TCR pairs. To estimate false discovery rates, a later analysis permuted the HLA or CMV assignments 20 times. In a later analysis, co-occurring TCRs were grouped using DBSCAN, with TCRdist sequence similarity added in when clustering inside HLA-allele-positive subsets. Repertoires with fewer than 30,000 or more than 120,000 public chains, plus five repertoires with anomalous nucleotide sharing, were excluded from co-occurrence clustering. The immuneACCESS repertoire file appears here via TCRdb, limited to in-frame rearrangements. These files lack a portion of the clones; in checked studies, under half of the deficit traces to unresolved V genes, and the cause of the others is not known. V and J calls and clone size follow that table, whereas D and trimming were derived from the DNA. The sample has around 200,000 clones on record, 79% of them singletons. The ten top clones hold 4.4% of the sample.

The cohort consisted of 666 healthy bone marrow donors. Cohort members were all nominally healthy when sampled, although unrecorded immune exposures were likely present. The donor tested CMV seropositive, placing the donor among the 290 or so seropositive members of the cohort. Each donor provided a peripheral blood sample, and peripheral blood mononuclear cells were used for TCR beta sequencing. Genomic DNA extraction from the blood cell samples was performed with the Qiagen DNeasy Blood Extraction Kit. In regard to this clone: This receptor's antigen is unknown. The record has no base qualities; no much larger clone is one base away.

V ends up 5 bases short and J 10 bases short, with an unmatched junction base count of 12. In the germline V gene (reference sequence), CDR1 corresponds to MNHEY and CDR2 to SMNVEV. The CDR3 has 16 amino acids, counting the end cysteine and phenylalanine. Only CDR3 DNA is held: 48 bases, read in frame from base 1. The sequence joins TRBV27 to TRBJ2-1; 12 junctional bases match TRBD2. The receptor was derived from a woman in her twenties or thirties in good health and CMV-seropositive. Source material: PBMCs. In nucleotide form, the sequence is TGTGCCAGCAGTCCTTTAAGGCAGACTAGCGGGGGAGAGCAGTTCTTC. The encoded protein is CASSPLRQTSGGEQFF.